This section outlines one T cell receptor beta chain sequence together with its context. Germline assignment: CDR1 ENHRY and CDR2 SYGVKD. Trimming cost V 4 bases and J 1 base, with 10 bases left between them. The CDR3 contains 15 residues. The cohort comprised adults aged roughly 18 to 95 years residing in about two dozen US areas. Among Cohort 3 donors, those recovered had two negative PCRs, clearance, or symptom resolution. This specimen belongs to a study of blood T cell repertoires in COVID-19. Per the original methods: Quantification of nucleated cells was approximated via reference gene primer amplification. Repertoires were generated with immunoSEQ multiplex PCR, while TCRdb's copy carries only in-frame clones and drops some. V, J and clone size are taken as reported in that table, and D and trimming were inferred from the DNA itself. The top ten hold approximately 4.1% of the sample, which has under 350,000 clones, approximately 90% seen once.

The chain combines TRBV10-3 with TRBJ1-4; the D gene is possibly TRBD1 (5 bases). The origin of this receptor is a man aged 25-45 years who had recovered from COVID-19. Sequencing was done on a sample of PBMCs or T cells enriched from blood (not recorded which). The CDR3 DNA reads as TGTGCCATCAGTGCGGACGGGGGAACTAATGAAAAACTGTTTTTT. Amino acids: CAISADGGTNEKLFF.